This TCR beta chain was captured in a study of memory CD4+ T cells and cytomegalovirus serostatus. The study's findings and limits: Median bootstrapped AUC for CMV status was just over 0.94 originally, just under 0.93 US-trained.

The sort gate was single viable CD3+CD4+CD8-CD45RO+ cells for memory CD4+ T cells. Data came from immunoSEQ multiplex PCR; TCRdb stores just in-frame clones and leaves some out. The profile covers about 57,000 clones, with less than 85% appearing a single time and 0.82% taken by the ten largest. In the case of this clone: Its antigen is undetermined.

Germline V gives CDR1 LNHDA, CDR2 SQIVND (reference sequence). The V end lost 3 bases, the J end lost 6 bases, and 14 bases lay between the germline ends. CDR3 length: 15 residues. The receptor was derived from an adult in good health and CMV-seronegative. The source material was memory CD4+ T cells from blood. The J gene is TRBJ1-4, the V gene TRBV19; D gene unclear. CDR3 DNA sequence: TGTGCCAGTAGTATGGGAGGTGTCTCGTATGAAAAACTGTTTTTT. Its translation is CASSMGGVSYEKLFF.